This T cell receptor (beta chain) was identified during a study of blood T cell repertoires in COVID-19. Whole-study context: Samples taken during acute and convalescent COVID-19 were collected in the United States, Italy and Spain. Sample material is recorded as cDNA or gDNA derived from T cells, B-cell-depleted T cells, or PBMCs.

Per the authors' pipeline: Amplification from reference gene primers served as the basis for estimated nucleated cell counts. This table comes from immunoSEQ multiplex PCR, and its TCRdb copy is limited to in-frame clones, with some not included. That table furnishes V, J and clone size, whereas the DNA furnished D and trimming. The sample yields 60,000 to 85,000 clones, 75% to 80% seen once. A few counts support this clone. V lost 3 bases and J 5 bases, leaving 10 bases between the germline ends. This CDR3 comprises 13 residues. Germline V CDR1 and CDR2: ENHRY, SYGVKD. The sample taken for sequencing was peripheral blood. The sequence derives from a woman between 55 and 75 years old with acute or convalescent COVID-19. V is TRBV10-3 and J is TRBJ1-1; tentative D call: TRBD1 (5 bases). Here the CDR3 DNA reads TGTGCCATCAGTGACGCAGGGCGAACTGAAGCTTTCTTT. Protein sequence: CAISDAGRTEAFF.